In its sample, the clone carrying this T cell receptor beta chain was seen many times. Its antigen is not identified. This specimen comes from a study of CD8 T cells in ankylosing spondylitis. Points from the study as a whole: Enrichment of disease-linked clones was reportedly significant in matched ankylosing spondylitis synovial fluid.

The length of the CDR3 is 11 residues. V was cut by 1 base and J by 7 bases, with 5 bases left in between. Germline V gives CDR1 DFQATT, CDR2 SNEGSKA (reference sequence). Scientists made TCR beta libraries using quantitative 5'-RACE with molecular barcodes. TCRdb re-called the 5' RACE reads with MiXCR, one entry per CDR3 protein. The table shows 200,000 or so distinct CDR3 sequences, with 10% to 15% occurring only once. Input material: blood, either unsorted or a sorted T cell fraction (not recorded which). The J gene is TRBJ2-1, the V gene TRBV20-1; D call uncertain. The source is a female donor with ankylosing spondylitis or in good health (not recorded which). CDR3: CSARGRNEQFF. CDR3 nucleotides: TGCAGTGCTAGAGGTAGAAATGAGCAGTTCTTC.